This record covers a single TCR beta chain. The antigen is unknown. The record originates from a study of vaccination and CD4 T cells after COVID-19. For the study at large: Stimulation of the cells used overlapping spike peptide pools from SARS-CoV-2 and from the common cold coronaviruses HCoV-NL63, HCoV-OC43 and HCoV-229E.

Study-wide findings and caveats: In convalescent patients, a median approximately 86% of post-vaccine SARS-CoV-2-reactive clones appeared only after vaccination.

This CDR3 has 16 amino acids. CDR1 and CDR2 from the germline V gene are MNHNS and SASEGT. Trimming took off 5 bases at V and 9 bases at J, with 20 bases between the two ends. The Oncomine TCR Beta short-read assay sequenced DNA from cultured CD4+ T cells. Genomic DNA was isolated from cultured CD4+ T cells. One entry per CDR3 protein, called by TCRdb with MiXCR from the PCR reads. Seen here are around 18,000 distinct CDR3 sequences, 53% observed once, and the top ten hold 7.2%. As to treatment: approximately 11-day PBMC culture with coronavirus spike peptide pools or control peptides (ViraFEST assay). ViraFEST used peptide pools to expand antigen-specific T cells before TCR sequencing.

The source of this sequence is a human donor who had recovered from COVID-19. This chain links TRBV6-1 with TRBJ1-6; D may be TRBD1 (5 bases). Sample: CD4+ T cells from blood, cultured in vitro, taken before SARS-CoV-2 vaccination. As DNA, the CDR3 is TGTGCCAGCAGTATCCTTGGGGGTTGGGCCTTTTCACCCCTCCACTTT. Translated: CASSILGGWAFSPLHF.